This is a list of T cell receptor beta chains from one sample in a study of T-cell memory formation after mild COVID-19. From the 5' RACE reads, TCRdb called clonotypes with MiXCR, one entry per CDR3 protein. Seen here are about 140,000 distinct CDR3 sequences, roughly 13% observed once, and the top ten hold roughly 28%. The sequenced sample was PBMCs or a T cell subset sorted from them (not recorded which). These receptors were collected from an adult woman who had mild COVID-19 (a few samples of this study predate the infection). Cell type and time point are not known. CDR3s include the opening cysteine and the closing phenylalanine or tryptophan. Each record gives: D gene, CDR3 length, V gene, clone size, J gene, CDR3 protein, CDR3 DNA. The D gene is left open where the match is weak. Not every row has a clone size; where given, it reads once, few, many or a size class.

TRBD2	17	TRBV7-8	few	TRBJ2-5	CASSSYLAGGRVETQYF	TGTGCCAGCAGCTCCTATTTAGCGGGAGGGCGGGTAGAGACCCAGTACTTC
NA	12	TRBV25-1	few	TRBJ1-5	CASSEEDQPQHF	TGTGCCAGCAGTGAAGAAGATCAGCCCCAGCATTTT
NA	12	TRBV12-3/TRBV12-4	many	TRBJ1-5	CASSTLGEPQHF	TGTGCCAGCAGTACCTTAGGGGAGCCCCAGCATTTT
NA	17	TRBV4-2	few	TRBJ2-1	CASSQEGKLDEANEQFF	TGTGCCAGCAGCCAAGAGGGTAAACTAGATGAAGCCAATGAGCAGTTCTTC
NA	11	TRBV15	NA	TRBJ2-7	CATSSGYEQYF	TGTGCCACCAGCAGCGGCTACGAGCAGTACTTC
NA	15	TRBV6-5	few	TRBJ2-3	CASSEDRGFTDTQYF	TGTGCCAGCAGTGAAGACAGAGGATTCACAGATACGCAGTATTTT
TRBD1	15	TRBV7-3	NA	TRBJ2-1	CASSSNPQGSNEQFF	TGTGCCAGCAGCTCGAACCCACAGGGGTCAAATGAGCAGTTCTTC
TRBD1	16	TRBV10-3	few	TRBJ1-5	CAISESEQGSNQPQHF	TGTGCCATCAGTGAGTCGGAACAGGGGTCTAATCAGCCCCAGCATTTT
NA	16	TRBV4-1	NA	TRBJ1-2	CASSQDLGGLRGDYTF	TGCGCCAGCAGCCAAGATTTGGGGGGCTTACGTGGCGACTACACCTTC
NA	17	TRBV7-9	NA	TRBJ2-1	CASSPTLPGVPYNEQFF	TGTGCCAGCAGCCCGACCCTACCCGGGGTTCCTTACAATGAGCAGTTCTTC
NA	14	TRBV20-1	many	TRBJ2-3	CSAAERGPTDTQYF	TGCAGTGCTGCGGAACGGGGGCCTACAGATACGCAGTATTTT
TRBD2	13	TRBV7-2	few	TRBJ2-7	CASSLESSGPQYF	TGTGCCAGCAGCTTAGAATCTAGCGGACCGCAGTACTTC
TRBD2	17	TRBV11-2	NA	TRBJ2-1	CASSSYPVAGGDNEQFF	TGTGCCAGCAGCTCCTATCCGGTAGCGGGAGGGGACAATGAGCAGTTCTTC
TRBD2	15	TRBV4-2	NA	TRBJ2-7	CASSHGREGRYEQYF	TGTGCCAGCAGCCATGGGCGGGAGGGCCGGTACGAGCAGTACTTC
TRBD1	17	TRBV7-8	many	TRBJ2-7	CASSLSETGTGRYEQYF	TGTGCCAGCAGCTTATCAGAAACCGGGACAGGACGCTACGAGCAGTACTTC
NA	11	TRBV30	few	TRBJ2-1	CAWKGYNEQFF	TGTGCCTGGAAGGGCTACAATGAGCAGTTCTTC
TRBD1	11	TRBV10-3	NA	TRBJ2-7	CATSDLGTGLF	TGTGCCACCTCGGACCTAGGGACAGGGTTATTC
NA	13	TRBV24-1	few	TRBJ2-1	CATSGTYSNEQFF	TGTGCCACCAGTGGAACATACTCCAATGAGCAGTTCTTC
TRBD1	19	TRBV4-1	NA	TRBJ1-1	CASSQYVGQGTLGNTEAFF	TGCGCCAGCAGCCAATACGTGGGACAGGGGACTTTGGGGAACACTGAAGCTTTCTTT
NA	13	TRBV4-1	few	TRBJ2-7	CASSQTPLVEQYF	TGCGCCAGCAGCCAAACTCCATTGGTCGAGCAGTACTTC